Listed here is a single T cell receptor (beta chain). In the original analysis: Counts of nucleated cells, estimated from reference gene primer amplification, were obtained. Using immunoSEQ multiplex PCR, the repertoire was profiled, and TCRdb retains in-frame clones only, with some absent. V, J and clone size reflect that table, while D and trimming were determined from the DNA. The table has over 100,000 clones, approximately 82% seen once. Trimming took 6 bases from V and 2 from J; bases not matched to a gene: 6. The CDR3 spans 15 residues. Germline V gene data show CDR1 as ENHRY and CDR2 as SYGVKD. The data are from a study of blood T cell repertoires in COVID-19. Overall study context: From the United States, Italy and Spain came samples of acute and convalescent COVID-19.

The receptor was derived from an elderly woman with active or convalescent COVID-19. The V gene is TRBV10-3, the J gene TRBJ2-3, with 9 bases that match TRBD2. The sample comprised peripheral blood. CDR3 nucleotide sequence: TGTGCCATCAGGGGGCGGGAGGGGGACACAGATACGCAGTATTTT. It specifies CAIRGREGDTDTQYF.